Included here is one T cell receptor beta chain sequence, with context. With V trimmed by 5 bases and J by 10 bases, 13 bases remained unmatched. The CDR3 has 15 amino acids. From germline, CDR1 is MDHEN and CDR2 SYDVKM. The data derive from a study of blood T cell repertoires in COVID-19. Original handling: Nucleated cell counts were estimated from reference gene primer amplification. Clones were read by immunoSEQ multiplex PCR, and TCRdb kept only the in-frame ones, dropping some. V, J and clone size are taken as reported in that table, and D and trimming were inferred from the DNA itself. The sample shows over 200,000 clones, approximately 90% of them seen only once.

This TCR derives from a human donor in a cohort exposed to, infected with or recovered from COVID-19 (not recorded which). The donor label of this sample is uncertain. Sequencing used PBMCs or T cells enriched from blood (not recorded which). V and J are TRBV28 and TRBJ1-4; 7 bases map to TRBD1. For the CDR3, the DNA is TGTGCCAGCAGTCCGGATACAGGGGAAGGTGTAAAACTGTTTTTT. Protein sequence: CASSPDTGEGVKLFF.